These T cell receptor beta chains were read from a single sample in a study of blood T cell repertoires in COVID-19. Clones were sequenced by immunoSEQ multiplex PCR, and TCRdb holds only the in-frame ones, with some missing. Of 150,000 to 200,000 clones in the sample, approximately 85% were seen once. The sample was peripheral blood. Receptor source: a woman of 80 years or more with acute or convalescent COVID-19. Each CDR3 is given with its conserved first and last residue. The D gene is left open where the match is weak. Only part of the rows carry a size: once, few, many, or a class if the clone is expanded.

abundance	v_gene	j_gene	d_gene	CDR3nt	CDR3aa
.	TRBV15	TRBJ2-2	.	TGTGCCACCAGCCTGGGGCCCGGGGAGCTGTTTTTT	CATSLGPGELFF
.	TRBV5-4	TRBJ2-2	TRBD2	TGTGCCAGCAGCTTGGTAGGACTAGATAACACCGGGGAGCTGTTTTTT	CASSLVGLDNTGELFF
.	TRBV24-1	TRBJ2-2	.	TGTGCCAGCTCCCCGGGGAGTAACACCGGGGAGCTGTTTTTT	CASSPGSNTGELFF
.	TRBV4-1	TRBJ1-2	TRBD1	TGCGCCAGCAGCCATGTCACCGGACAGGGGCGTAATGGCTACACCTTC	CASSHVTGQGRNGYTF
.	TRBV11-3	TRBJ2-3	.	TGTGCCAGCAGCTTGAGCGGAGATACGCAGTATTTT	CASSLSGDTQYF
.	TRBV5-1	TRBJ1-1	TRBD1	TGCGCCAGCAGCTCCTCTTACAGGGGTGGGAACACTGAAGCTTTCTTT	CASSSSYRGGNTEAFF
.	TRBV6-6	TRBJ1-1	.	TGTGCCAGCAGTTACTCACCGGTCCGGGGGGGGACTTTCTTT	CASSYSPVRGGTFF
.	TRBV4-2	TRBJ1-5	.	TGTGCCAGCAGCCCCTCGGAGACTGTAAGCAATCAGCCCCAGCATTTT	CASSPSETVSNQPQHF
once	TRBV7-2	TRBJ2-2	TRBD1	TGTGCCAGCAGCTTCGGGACAGGGGGGACCGGGGAGCTGTTTTTT	CASSFGTGGTGELFF
few	TRBV27	TRBJ2-2	.	TGTGCCAGCCAGCTCGGGACATCGAACACCGGGGAGCTGTTTTTT	CASQLGTSNTGELFF
.	TRBV4-1	TRBJ1-5	.	TGCGCCAGCAGCCAAGATCCCTCGCGGGGAGATAGCAATCAGCCCCAGCATTTT	CASSQDPSRGDSNQPQHF
few	TRBV3-1/TRBV3-2	TRBJ1-2	.	TGTGCCAGCAGCCCCCGGGGGGTCGAAGGCTACACCTTC	CASSPRGVEGYTF
.	TRBV5-4	TRBJ2-3	TRBD1	TGTGCCAGTGGGACAGGGGGCATTAGCACAGATACGCAGTATTTT	CASGTGGISTDTQYF
.	TRBV11-3	TRBJ2-1	.	TGTGCCAGCAGCCCACAGGGCAATGAGCAGTTCTTC	CASSPQGNEQFF
.	TRBV12-2	TRBJ1-2	.	TGTGCAAGTCGCTTAGTGGCCGGGACAGCCGCGTATGGCTACACCTTC	CASRLVAGTAAYGYTF
.	TRBV7-6	TRBJ1-2	TRBD1	TGTGCCAGCAGCTTAGATGGCAGGGGGAATGGCTACACCTTC	CASSLDGRGNGYTF
.	TRBV7-9	TRBJ1-2	.	TGTGCCAGCAGCTTAGTCCCCCGGTATGGCTACACCTTC	CASSLVPRYGYTF
.	TRBV5-1	TRBJ1-2	TRBD1	TGCGCCAGCAGCCCCCTAGGGACAGTGGGGGGCTACACCTTC	CASSPLGTVGGYTF
.	TRBV5-6	TRBJ2-3	TRBD2	TGTGCCAGCAGACCACTAGCGGGAGGGCCCCCTACGCAGTATTTT	CASRPLAGGPPTQYF
once	TRBV27	TRBJ2-7	TRBD1	TGTGCCAGCAGCGGTCCACGACAGGGACACTACGAGCAGTACTTC	CASSGPRQGHYEQYF
.	TRBV4-3	TRBJ1-2	.	TGCGCCAGCAGCCAAGGGGGCCCCTATGGCTACACCTTC	CASSQGGPYGYTF
.	TRBV7-2	TRBJ1-5	.	TGTGCCAGCAGTTATCATACAGGGTTCGTTAGCAATCAGCCCCAGCATTTT	CASSYHTGFVSNQPQHF
once	TRBV14	TRBJ2-1	.	TGTGCCAGCAGCCAAGACCGAGGAGGTGTTGGGTTCTTC	CASSQDRGGVGFF
.	TRBV7-2	TRBJ1-2	TRBD1	TGTGCCAGCAGCTTTAGTCGGCAGGGGGGCGCTGGCTACACCTTC	CASSFSRQGGAGYTF
.	TRBV28	TRBJ1-2	.	TGTGCCAGCAGAATTGGACTAGACTATGGCTACACCTTC	CASRIGLDYGYTF
.	TRBV11-2	TRBJ1-6	TRBD1	TGTGCCAGCAGCTTAGCCCGGGACAGGGTTAGTTCACCCCTCCACTTT	CASSLARDRVSSPLHF
.	TRBV10-3	TRBJ2-2	TRBD1	TGTGCCATCAGGGGGGGGACAGGGAGGAACACCGGGGAGCTGTTTTTT	CAIRGGTGRNTGELFF
.	TRBV21-1	TRBJ2-3	.	TGTGCCAGCAGCTTTCCGGGACTAGGAGGGACAGATACGCAGTATTTT	CASSFPGLGGTDTQYF
.	TRBV7-2	TRBJ2-7	TRBD2	TGTGCCAGCAGCTCCCCCTTGCCCCTAGCGGGAGGGTCCTACGAGCAGTACTTC	CASSSPLPLAGGSYEQYF
once	TRBV19	TRBJ2-2	TRBD2	TGTGCCAGTAGCCTTCGCGGGACTAGCGGGAGGTCCGGGGAGCTGTTTTTT	CASSLRGTSGRSGELFF
.	TRBV19	TRBJ1-2	TRBD1	TGTGCCAGTAGTCCACAGGACAGGGGGCGTCTCGGCTATGGCTACACCTTC	CASSPQDRGRLGYGYTF
few	TRBV7-2	TRBJ1-6	TRBD1	TGTGCCATCCACAGGGGCTTAAATAATTCACCCCTCCACTTT	CAIHRGLNNSPLHF
.	TRBV7-2	TRBJ2-5	TRBD1	TGTGCCAGCAGCTGGGGGTATACAGGGGCAGCCCAAGAGACCCAGTACTTC	CASSWGYTGAAQETQYF
.	TRBV19	TRBJ2-5	TRBD2	TGTGCCAGTAGTTCTAGCGGGAGGGGCCAAGAGACCCAGTACTTC	CASSSSGRGQETQYF
.	TRBV5-1	TRBJ1-2	.	TGCGCCAGCAGCTACCCGACGGGGGGGGAAGGTGGCTACACCTTC	CASSYPTGGEGGYTF
.	TRBV24-1	TRBJ2-7	.	TGTGCCACCAGTGATCCAAGTTCGGGAACCTTGAACGAGCAGTACTTC	CATSDPSSGTLNEQYF
.	TRBV3-1/TRBV3-2	TRBJ1-1	TRBD1	TGTGCCAGCAGCCAATTTGGGACAGGGGGCAGGAACACTGAAGCTTTCTTT	CASSQFGTGGRNTEAFF
.	TRBV3-1/TRBV3-2	TRBJ2-3	.	TGTGCCAGTTCCTTTGGGGACAAAGATACGCAGTATTTT	CASSFGDKDTQYF
few	TRBV27	TRBJ1-6	.	TGTGCCAGCAGTTTATTTCCACAGGGACGGTATAATTCACCCCTCCACTTT	CASSLFPQGRYNSPLHF
.	TRBV9	TRBJ2-2	.	TGTGCCAGCAGCGTAGATCTGACTTGGAGCACCGGGGAGCTGTTTTTT	CASSVDLTWSTGELFF
.	TRBV23-1	TRBJ1-5	TRBD1	TGCGCCAGCAGTCACCCTTCGGGACAGGGGCTGTATAATCGCAATCAGCCCCAGCATTTT	CASSHPSGQGLYNRNQPQHF
.	TRBV19	TRBJ1-6	.	TGTGCCAGTAACATAGACAGAGGACAAAATTCACCCCTCCACTTT	CASNIDRGQNSPLHF
.	TRBV7-3	TRBJ1-1	.	TGTGCCAGCAGCGAGGGACACCAAAACACTGAAGCTTTCTTT	CASSEGHQNTEAFF
.	TRBV23-1	TRBJ2-7	.	TGCGCCAGCAGTCAATCGGTTGGCGGGCCATTCTACGAGCAGTACTTC	CASSQSVGGPFYEQYF
.	TRBV6-1	TRBJ1-2	.	TGTGCCAGCAGTGATACGATACAGGGCTTGAACTATGGCTACACCTTC	CASSDTIQGLNYGYTF
.	TRBV6-5	TRBJ1-1	.	TGTGCCAGCAGGACGACAGCGTACACTGAAGCTTTCTTT	CASRTTAYTEAFF
once	TRBV4-2	TRBJ2-3	.	TGTGCCAGCAAAAGAAATAGGGACACTAGCACAGATACGCAGTATTTT	CASKRNRDTSTDTQYF
.	TRBV7-9	TRBJ2-1	TRBD2	TGTGCCAGCAGCTTAGGGACTAGCGGGAGGAGGGGTGAGCAGTTCTTC	CASSLGTSGRRGEQFF
.	TRBV11-2	TRBJ1-5	.	TGTGCCAGCAGCTTACTTCCGGGACTTAGCAATCAGCCCCAGCATTTT	CASSLLPGLSNQPQHF
.	TRBV20-1	TRBJ1-5	.	TGCAGTGCTAGTGTGGGGGAGGGTCAGCCCCAGCATTTT	CSASVGEGQPQHF
.	TRBV29-1	TRBJ2-2	.	TGCAGCGCTTCCCCGACAGGCGCGGCCGACACCGGGGAGCTGTTTTTT	CSASPTGAADTGELFF
few	TRBV10-2	TRBJ2-7	TRBD1	TGCGCCAGCAGTGACGGCAGGGGGCTTTCCCTCGAGCAGTACTTC	CASSDGRGLSLEQYF
.	TRBV2	TRBJ2-2	TRBD1	TGTGCCAGCAGTGAGAGACAGGGGAACACCGGGGAGCTGTTTTTT	CASSERQGNTGELFF
.	TRBV5-1	TRBJ2-7	.	TGCGCCAGCAAAGAGGTCGGGAGTAGCCACGAGCAGTACTTC	CASKEVGSSHEQYF